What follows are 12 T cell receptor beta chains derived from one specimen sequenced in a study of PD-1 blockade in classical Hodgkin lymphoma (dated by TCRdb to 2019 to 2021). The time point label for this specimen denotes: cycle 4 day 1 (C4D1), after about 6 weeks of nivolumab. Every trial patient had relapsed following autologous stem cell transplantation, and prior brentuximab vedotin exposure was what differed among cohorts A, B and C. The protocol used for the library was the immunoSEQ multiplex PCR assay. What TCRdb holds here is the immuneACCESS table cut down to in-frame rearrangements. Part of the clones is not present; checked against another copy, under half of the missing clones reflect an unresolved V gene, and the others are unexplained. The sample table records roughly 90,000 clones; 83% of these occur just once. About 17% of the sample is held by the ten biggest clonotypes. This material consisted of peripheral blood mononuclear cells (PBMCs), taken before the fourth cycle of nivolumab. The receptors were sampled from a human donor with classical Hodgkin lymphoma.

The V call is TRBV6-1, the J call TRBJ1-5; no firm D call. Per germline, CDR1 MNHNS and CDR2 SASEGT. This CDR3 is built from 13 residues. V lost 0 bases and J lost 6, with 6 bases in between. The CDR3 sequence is CASSEAPSQPQHF. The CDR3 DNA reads TGTGCCAGCAGTGAAGCGCCCAGTCAGCCCCAGCATTTT.

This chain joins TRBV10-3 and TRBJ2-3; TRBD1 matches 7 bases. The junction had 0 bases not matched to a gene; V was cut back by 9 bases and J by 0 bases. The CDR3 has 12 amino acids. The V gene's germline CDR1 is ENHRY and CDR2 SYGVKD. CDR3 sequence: CAIQGSTDTQYF. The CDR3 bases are TGTGCCATACAGGGGAGCACAGATACGCAGTATTTT.

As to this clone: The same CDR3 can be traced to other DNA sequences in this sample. CDR3 nucleotide sequence: TGTGCCAGCAGCCAGGGACTAGCGGGATCCTACGAGCAGTACTTC. Translating gives CASSQGLAGSYEQYF. V usage is TRBV14 and J usage is TRBJ2-7; 13 bases are shared with TRBD2. The CDR3 is 15 amino acids. With V trimmed by 3 bases and J by 1 base, 0 bases remained unmatched. Germline V gene sequence: CDR1 SGHDN, CDR2 FVKESK.

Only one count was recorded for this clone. The CDR3, as DNA: TGTGCCAGCAGCCAAGGGGGACTGGACTATGGCTACACCTTC. Amino acid sequence: CASSQGGLDYGYTF. The gene calls are TRBV7-2 and TRBJ1-2, with D possibly TRBD1 on 6 matching bases. V shed 5 bases and J shed 3 bases, with 13 bases lying between them. Per germline, CDR1 SGHTA and CDR2 FQGNSA. The CDR3 runs 14 residues.

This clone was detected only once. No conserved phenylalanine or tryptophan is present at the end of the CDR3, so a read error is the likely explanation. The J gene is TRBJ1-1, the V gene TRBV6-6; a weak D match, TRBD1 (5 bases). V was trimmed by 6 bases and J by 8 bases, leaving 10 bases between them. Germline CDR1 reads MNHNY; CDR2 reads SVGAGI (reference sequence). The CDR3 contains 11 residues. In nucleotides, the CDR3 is TGTGCCAGCAGGGGCGAGGGGGAAGCTTTCCTT. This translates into CASRGEGEAFL.

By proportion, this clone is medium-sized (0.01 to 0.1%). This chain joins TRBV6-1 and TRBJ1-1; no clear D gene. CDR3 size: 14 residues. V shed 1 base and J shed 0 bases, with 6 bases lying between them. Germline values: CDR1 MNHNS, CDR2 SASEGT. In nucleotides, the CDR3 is TGTGCCAGCAGTGAAGGTGGTTTGAACACTGAAGCTTTCTTT. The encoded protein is CASSEGGLNTEAFF.

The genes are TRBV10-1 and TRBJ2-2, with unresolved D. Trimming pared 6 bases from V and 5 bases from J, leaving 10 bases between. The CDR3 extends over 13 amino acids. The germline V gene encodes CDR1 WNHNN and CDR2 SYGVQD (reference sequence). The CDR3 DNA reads TGCGCCAGCAGCCCTCGGATGACCGGGGAGCTGTTTTTT. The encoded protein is CASSPRMTGELFF.

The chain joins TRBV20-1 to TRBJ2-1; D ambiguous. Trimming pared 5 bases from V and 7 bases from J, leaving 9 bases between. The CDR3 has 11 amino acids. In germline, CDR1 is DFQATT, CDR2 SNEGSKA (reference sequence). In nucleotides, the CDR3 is TGCAGTGCTGCCCGCCCAAATGAGCAGTTCTTC. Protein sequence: CSAARPNEQFF.

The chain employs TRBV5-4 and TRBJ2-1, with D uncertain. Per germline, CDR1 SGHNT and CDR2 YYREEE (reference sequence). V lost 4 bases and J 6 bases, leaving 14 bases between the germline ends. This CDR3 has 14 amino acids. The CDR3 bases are TGTGCCAGCAGCACGGGTTCCTCGGGCAATGAGCAGTTCTTC. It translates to CASSTGSSGNEQFF.

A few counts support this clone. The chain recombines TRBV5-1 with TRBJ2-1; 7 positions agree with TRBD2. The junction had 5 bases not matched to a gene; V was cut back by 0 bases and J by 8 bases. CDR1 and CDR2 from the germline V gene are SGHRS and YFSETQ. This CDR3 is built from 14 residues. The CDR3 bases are TGCGCCAGCAGCTTGGGGACTAGTAACCATGAGCAGTTCTTC. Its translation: CASSLGTSNHEQFF.

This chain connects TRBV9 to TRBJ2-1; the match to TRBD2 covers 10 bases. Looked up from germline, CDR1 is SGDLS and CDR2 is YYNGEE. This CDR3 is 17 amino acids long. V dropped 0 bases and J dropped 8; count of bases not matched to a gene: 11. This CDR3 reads CASSVAGLPSGSYEQFF. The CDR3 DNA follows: TGTGCCAGCAGCGTAGCGGGTTTGCCTAGCGGGAGCTATGAGCAGTTCTTC.

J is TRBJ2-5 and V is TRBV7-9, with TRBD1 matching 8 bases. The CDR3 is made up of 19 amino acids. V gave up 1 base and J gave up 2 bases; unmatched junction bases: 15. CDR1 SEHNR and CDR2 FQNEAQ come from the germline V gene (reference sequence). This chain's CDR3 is CASSLGFRDRSGAQETQYF. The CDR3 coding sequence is TGTGCCAGCAGCTTAGGGTTCCGGGACAGGTCGGGGGCACAAGAGACCCAGTACTTC.